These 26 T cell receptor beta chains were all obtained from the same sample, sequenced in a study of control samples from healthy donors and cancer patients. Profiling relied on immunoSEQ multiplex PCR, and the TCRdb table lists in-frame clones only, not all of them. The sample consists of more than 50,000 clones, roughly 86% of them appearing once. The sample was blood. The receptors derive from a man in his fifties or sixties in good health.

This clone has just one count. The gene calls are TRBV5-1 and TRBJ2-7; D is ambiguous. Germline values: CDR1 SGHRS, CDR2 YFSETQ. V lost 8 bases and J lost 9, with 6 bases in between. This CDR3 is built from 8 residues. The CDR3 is CASRRQYF. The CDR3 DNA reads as TGCGCCAGTCGAAGGCAGTACTTC.

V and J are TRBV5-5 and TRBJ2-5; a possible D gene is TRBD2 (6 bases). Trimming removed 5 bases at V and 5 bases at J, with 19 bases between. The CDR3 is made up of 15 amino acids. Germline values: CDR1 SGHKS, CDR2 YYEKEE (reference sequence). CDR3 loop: CASRAFGGELETQYF. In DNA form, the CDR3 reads TGTGCCAGCAGGGCCTTTGGAGGGGAATTGGAGACCCAGTACTTC.

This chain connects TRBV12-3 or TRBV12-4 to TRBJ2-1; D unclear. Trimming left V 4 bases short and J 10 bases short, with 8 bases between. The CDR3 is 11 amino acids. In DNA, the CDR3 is TGTGCCAGCAGTTCCCGACAAGAGCAGTTCTTC. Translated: CASSSRQEQFF.

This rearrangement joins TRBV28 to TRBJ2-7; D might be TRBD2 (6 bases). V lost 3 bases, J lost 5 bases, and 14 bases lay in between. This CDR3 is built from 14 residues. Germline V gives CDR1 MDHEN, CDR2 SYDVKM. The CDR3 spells CASSFSPGSHEQYF. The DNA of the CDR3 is TGTGCCAGCAGTTTTAGCCCCGGGAGCCACGAGCAGTACTTC.

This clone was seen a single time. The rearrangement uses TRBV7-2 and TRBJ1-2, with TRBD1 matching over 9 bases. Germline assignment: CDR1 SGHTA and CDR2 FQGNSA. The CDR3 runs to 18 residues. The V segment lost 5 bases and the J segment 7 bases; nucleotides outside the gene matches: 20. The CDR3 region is CASSTHPGQGTTWGGYTF. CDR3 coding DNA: TGTGCCAGCAGCACCCATCCGGGACAGGGAACTACTTGGGGTGGCTACACCTTC. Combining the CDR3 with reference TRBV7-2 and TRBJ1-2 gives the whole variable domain GAGVSQSPSNKVTEKGKDVELRCDPISGHTALYWYRQSLGQGLEFLIYFQGNSAPDKSGLPSDRFSAERTGGSVSTLTIQRTQQEDSAVYLCASSTHPGQGTTWGGYTFGSGTRLTVV.

CDR3 residues: CASSVSGANTGELFF. The DNA for the CDR3 is TGTGCCAGTAGTGTCAGCGGGGCGAACACCGGGGAGCTGTTTTTT. The chain joins TRBV19 to TRBJ2-2; 7 bases fit TRBD2. Trimming cost V 5 bases and J 0 bases; bases outside gene matches: 3. The CDR3 spans 15 residues. Germline V CDR1 and CDR2: LNHDA, SQIVND (reference sequence).

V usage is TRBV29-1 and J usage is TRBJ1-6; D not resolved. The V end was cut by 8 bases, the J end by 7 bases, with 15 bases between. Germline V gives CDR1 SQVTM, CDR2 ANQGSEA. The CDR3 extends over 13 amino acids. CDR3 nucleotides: TGCAGCACCCGAGCCGGTGCCAATTCACCCCTCCACTTT. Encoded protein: CSTRAGANSPLHF. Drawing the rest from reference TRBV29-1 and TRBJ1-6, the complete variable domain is SAVISQKPSRDICQRGTSLTIQCQVDSQVTMMFWYRQQPGQSLTLIATANQGSEATYESGFVIDKFPISRPNLTFSTLTVSNMSPEDSSIYLCSTRAGANSPLHFGNGTRLTVT.

The CDR3 coding sequence is TGTGCCAGCAGTTTAAAGGGGAGTCAGCCCCAGCATTTT. Its translation: CASSLKGSQPQHF. The V call is TRBV28, the J call TRBJ1-5; maybe TRBD1 (5 bases). Germline assignment: CDR1 MDHEN and CDR2 SYDVKM. CDR3 length: 13 residues. Trimming stripped 2 bases from V and 6 bases from J, with 8 bases between.

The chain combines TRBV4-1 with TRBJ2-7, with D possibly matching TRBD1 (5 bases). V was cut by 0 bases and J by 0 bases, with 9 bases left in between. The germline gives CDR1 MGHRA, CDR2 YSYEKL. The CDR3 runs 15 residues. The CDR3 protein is CASSQERQGSYEQYF. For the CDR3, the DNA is TGCGCCAGCAGCCAAGAAAGGCAGGGCTCCTACGAGCAGTACTTC.

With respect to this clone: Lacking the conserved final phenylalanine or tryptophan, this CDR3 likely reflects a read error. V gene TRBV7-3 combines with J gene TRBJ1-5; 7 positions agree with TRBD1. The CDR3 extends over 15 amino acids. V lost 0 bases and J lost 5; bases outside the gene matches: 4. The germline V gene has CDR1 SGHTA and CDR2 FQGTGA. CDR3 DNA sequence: TGTGCCAGCAGCTTAACGGCCAGGGGGGATCAGCCCCAGCATCTT. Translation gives CASSLTARGDQPQHL.

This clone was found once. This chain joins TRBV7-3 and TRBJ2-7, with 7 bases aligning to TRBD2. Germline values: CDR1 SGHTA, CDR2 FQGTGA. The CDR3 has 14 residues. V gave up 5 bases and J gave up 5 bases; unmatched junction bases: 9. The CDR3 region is CASSVGLGGDEQYF. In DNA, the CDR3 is TGTGCCAGCAGCGTTGGACTAGGCGGGGACGAGCAGTACTTC.

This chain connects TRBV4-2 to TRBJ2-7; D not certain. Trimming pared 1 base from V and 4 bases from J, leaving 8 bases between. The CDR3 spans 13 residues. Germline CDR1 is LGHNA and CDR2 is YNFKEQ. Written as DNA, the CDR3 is TGTGCCAGCAGCCAAGTGGGCCTTTACGAGCAGTACTTC. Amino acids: CASSQVGLYEQYF.

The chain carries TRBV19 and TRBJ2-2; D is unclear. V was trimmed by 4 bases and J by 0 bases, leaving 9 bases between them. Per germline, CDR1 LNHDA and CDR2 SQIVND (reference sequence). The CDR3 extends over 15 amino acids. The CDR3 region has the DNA TGTGCCAGTAGTAAGGGTCAAACGAACACCGGGGAGCTGTTTTTT. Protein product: CASSKGQTNTGELFF. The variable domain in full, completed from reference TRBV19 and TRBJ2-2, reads DGGITQSPKYLFRKEGQNVTLSCEQNLNHDAMYWYRQDPGQGLRLIYYSQIVNDFQKGDIAEGYSVSREKKESFPLTVTSAQKNPTAFYLCASSKGQTNTGELFFGEGSRLTVL.

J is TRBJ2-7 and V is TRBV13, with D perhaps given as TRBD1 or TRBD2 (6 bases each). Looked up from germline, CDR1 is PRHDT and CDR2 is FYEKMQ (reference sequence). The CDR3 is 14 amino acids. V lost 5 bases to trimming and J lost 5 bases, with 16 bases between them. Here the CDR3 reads CASSLRGGSDEQYF. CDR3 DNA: TGTGCCAGCAGCCTACGAGGGGGGAGTGACGAGCAGTACTTC.

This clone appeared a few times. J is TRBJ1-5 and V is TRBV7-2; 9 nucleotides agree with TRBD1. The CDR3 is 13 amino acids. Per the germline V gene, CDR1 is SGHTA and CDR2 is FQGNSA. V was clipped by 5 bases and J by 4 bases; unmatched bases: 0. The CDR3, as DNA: TGTGCCAGCAGCGGACAGGGGAATCAGCCCCAGCATTTT. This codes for CASSGQGNQPQHF.

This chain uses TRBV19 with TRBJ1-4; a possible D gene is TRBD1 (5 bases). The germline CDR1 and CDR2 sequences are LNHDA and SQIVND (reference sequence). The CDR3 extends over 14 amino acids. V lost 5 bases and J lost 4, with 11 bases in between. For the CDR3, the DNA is TGTGCCAGTAGTGTACAGGTCAATAATGAAAAACTGTTTTTT. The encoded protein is CASSVQVNNEKLFF.

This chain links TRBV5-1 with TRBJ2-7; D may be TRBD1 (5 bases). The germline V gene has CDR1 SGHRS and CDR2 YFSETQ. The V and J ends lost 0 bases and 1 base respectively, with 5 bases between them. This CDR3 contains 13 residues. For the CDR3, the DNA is TGCGCCAGCAGCTTGGACAGGTCCTACGAGCAGTACTTC. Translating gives CASSLDRSYEQYF. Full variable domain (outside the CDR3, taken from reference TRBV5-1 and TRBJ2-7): KAGVTQTPRYLIKTRGQQVTLSCSPISGHRSVSWYQQTPGQGLQFLFEYFSETQRNKGNFPGRFSGRQFSNSRSEMNVSTLELGDSALYLCASSLDRSYEQYFGPGTRLTVT.

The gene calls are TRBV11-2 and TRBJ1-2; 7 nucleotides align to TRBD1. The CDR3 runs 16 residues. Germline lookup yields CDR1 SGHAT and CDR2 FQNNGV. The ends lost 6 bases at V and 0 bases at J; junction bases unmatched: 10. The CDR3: CASRTLTGKANYGYTF. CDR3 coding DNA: TGTGCCAGCAGGACATTGACAGGGAAAGCTAACTATGGCTACACCTTC.

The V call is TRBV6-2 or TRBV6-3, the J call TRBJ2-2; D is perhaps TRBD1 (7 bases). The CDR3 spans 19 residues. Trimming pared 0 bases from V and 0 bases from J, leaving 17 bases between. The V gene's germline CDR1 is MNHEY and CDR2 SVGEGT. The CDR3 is CASSYSIDRDWANTGELFF. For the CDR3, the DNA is TGTGCCAGCAGTTACTCGATTGACAGGGACTGGGCGAACACCGGGGAGCTGTTTTTT.

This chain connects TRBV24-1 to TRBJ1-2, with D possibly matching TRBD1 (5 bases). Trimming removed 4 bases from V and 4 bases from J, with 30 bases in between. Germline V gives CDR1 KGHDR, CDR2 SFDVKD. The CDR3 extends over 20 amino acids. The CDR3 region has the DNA TGTGCCACCAGTGAGGGAGACAGTGGGGTTCCGGGTTCGGGGAGCTATGGCTACACCTTC. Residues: CATSEGDSGVPGSGSYGYTF.

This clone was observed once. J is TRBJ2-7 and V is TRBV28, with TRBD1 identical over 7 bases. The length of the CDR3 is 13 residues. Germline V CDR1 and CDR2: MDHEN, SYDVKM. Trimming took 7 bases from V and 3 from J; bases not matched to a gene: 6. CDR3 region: CASTEQGIYEQYF. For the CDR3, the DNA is TGTGCCAGCACCGAACAGGGGATCTACGAGCAGTACTTC.

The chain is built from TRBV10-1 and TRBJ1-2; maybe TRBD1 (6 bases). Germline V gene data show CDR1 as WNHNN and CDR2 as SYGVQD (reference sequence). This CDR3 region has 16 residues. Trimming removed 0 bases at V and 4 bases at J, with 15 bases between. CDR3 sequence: CASSESKGGLGYGYTF. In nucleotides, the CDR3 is TGCGCCAGCAGTGAGTCGAAAGGGGGGCTGGGCTATGGCTACACCTTC.

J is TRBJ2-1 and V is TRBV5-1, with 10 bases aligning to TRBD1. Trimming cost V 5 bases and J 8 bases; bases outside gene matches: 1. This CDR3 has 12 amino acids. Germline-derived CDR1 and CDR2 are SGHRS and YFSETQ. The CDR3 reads CASRDRGDEQFF. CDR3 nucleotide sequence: TGCGCCAGCAGGGACAGGGGGGATGAGCAGTTCTTC.

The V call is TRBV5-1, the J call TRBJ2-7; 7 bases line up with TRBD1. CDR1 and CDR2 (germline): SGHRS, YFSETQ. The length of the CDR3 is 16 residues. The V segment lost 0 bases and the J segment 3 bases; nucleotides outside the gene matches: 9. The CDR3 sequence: CASSLAAGTEYYEQYF. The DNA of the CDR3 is TGCGCCAGCAGCTTGGCCGCCGGGACAGAGTACTACGAGCAGTACTTC.

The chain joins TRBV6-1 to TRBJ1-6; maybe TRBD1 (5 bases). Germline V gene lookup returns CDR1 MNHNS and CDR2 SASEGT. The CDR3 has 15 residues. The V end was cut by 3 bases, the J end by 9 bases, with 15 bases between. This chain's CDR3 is CASSEGVKRVSPLHF. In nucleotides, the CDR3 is TGTGCCAGCAGTGAGGGGGTAAAGAGGGTTTCACCCCTCCACTTT.

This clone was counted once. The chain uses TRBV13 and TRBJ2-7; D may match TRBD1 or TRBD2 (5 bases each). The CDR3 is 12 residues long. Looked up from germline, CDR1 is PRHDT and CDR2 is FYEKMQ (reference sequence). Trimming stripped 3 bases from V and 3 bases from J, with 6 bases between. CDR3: CASSLRGYEQYF. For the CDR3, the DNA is TGTGCCAGCAGCTTGAGGGGCTACGAGCAGTACTTC.